The 5 T cell receptor beta chains presented below share a single source sample, sequenced in a study of cytomegalovirus exposure and HLA in healthy donors. It was with 60 Vbeta and 13 Jbeta primers that the PCR ran. The method was immunoSEQ multiplex PCR; TCRdb's version includes in-frame clones alone and lacks a portion of them. The table has roughly 120,000 clones, approximately 78% seen once. The sequenced sample consisted of PBMCs. All receptors come from a young woman in good health and CMV-seronegative.

The chain has TRBV9 and TRBJ2-1, with 8 bases aligning to TRBD2. Germline V gives CDR1 SGDLS, CDR2 YYNGEE. The CDR3 is made up of 16 amino acids. Germline trimming cut 1 base from V and 2 bases from J; bases unmatched to any gene: 5. This chain's CDR3 is CASSVISGGPYNEQFF. The CDR3 DNA is TGTGCCAGCAGCGTAATCAGCGGGGGTCCCTACAATGAGCAGTTCTTC.

This clone occurred a few times. J is TRBJ1-4 and V is TRBV5-1; 12 nucleotides match TRBD1. Germline lookup yields CDR1 SGHRS and CDR2 YFSETQ. J gave up 8 bases and V 4 bases, and 6 bases lay outside the gene matches. There are 15 residues in the CDR3. Here the CDR3 reads CASSHPGQGAEKLFF. CDR3 nucleotides: TGCGCCAGCAGCCACCCGGGACAGGGGGCGGAAAAACTGTTTTTT. The full variable domain, with the rest looked up from reference TRBV5-1 and TRBJ1-4, is KAGVTQTPRYLIKTRGQQVTLSCSPISGHRSVSWYQQTPGQGLQFLFEYFSETQRNKGNFPGRFSGRQFSNSRSEMNVSTLELGDSALYLCASSHPGQGAEKLFFGSGTQLSVL.

The chain couples TRBV6-5 to TRBJ2-7; 10 bases line up with TRBD2. This CDR3 spans 15 amino acids. Germline CDR1 and CDR2: MNHEY and SVGAGI. After removal of 2 bases from V and 0 bases from J, the junction contained 1 base not matched to a gene. The CDR3 reads CASSYASGSSYEQYF. CDR3 coding DNA: TGTGCCAGCAGTTACGCTAGCGGGAGCTCCTACGAGCAGTACTTC.

The rearrangement joins TRBV5-4 to TRBJ1-1; 9 positions match TRBD1. The V and J ends lost 1 base and 5 bases, in that order; junction bases with no gene match: 12. The CDR3 loop spans 17 amino acids. Germline V gene sequence: CDR1 SGHNT, CDR2 YYREEE (reference sequence). The CDR3 DNA sequence: TGTGCCAGCAGCTTGAGAACAGGGGGCTTGGGCCCGACTGAAGCTTTCTTT. It yields the protein CASSLRTGGLGPTEAFF.

This clone has only one observation. The chain links TRBV5-4 to TRBJ2-5; D possibly corresponds to TRBD1 (6 bases). Germline CDR1 is SGHNT and CDR2 is YYREEE (reference sequence). CDR3 length equals 15 residues. Trimming took 0 bases from V and 4 from J, leaving 13 bases between them. The CDR3 here is CASSLDRARGETQYF. As DNA, the CDR3 is TGTGCCAGCAGCTTGGACAGGGCTAGAGGAGAGACCCAGTACTTC.